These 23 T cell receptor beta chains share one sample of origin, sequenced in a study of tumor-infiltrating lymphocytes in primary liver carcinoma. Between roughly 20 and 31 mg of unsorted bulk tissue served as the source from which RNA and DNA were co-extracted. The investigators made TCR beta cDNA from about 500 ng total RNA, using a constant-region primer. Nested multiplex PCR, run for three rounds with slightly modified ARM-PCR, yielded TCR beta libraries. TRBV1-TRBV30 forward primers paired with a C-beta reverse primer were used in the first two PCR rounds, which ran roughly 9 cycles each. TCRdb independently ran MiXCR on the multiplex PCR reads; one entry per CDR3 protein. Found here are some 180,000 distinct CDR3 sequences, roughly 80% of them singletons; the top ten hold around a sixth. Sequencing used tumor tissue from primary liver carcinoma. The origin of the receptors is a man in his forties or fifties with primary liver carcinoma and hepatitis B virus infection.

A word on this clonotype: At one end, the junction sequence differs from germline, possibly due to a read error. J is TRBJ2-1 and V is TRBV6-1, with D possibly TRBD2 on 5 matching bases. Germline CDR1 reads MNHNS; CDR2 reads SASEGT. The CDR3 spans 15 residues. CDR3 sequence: CASSEQAGGYNEQFF. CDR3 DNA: TGTGCCAGCAGTGAACAAGCAGGAGGATACAATGAACAGTTCTTC.

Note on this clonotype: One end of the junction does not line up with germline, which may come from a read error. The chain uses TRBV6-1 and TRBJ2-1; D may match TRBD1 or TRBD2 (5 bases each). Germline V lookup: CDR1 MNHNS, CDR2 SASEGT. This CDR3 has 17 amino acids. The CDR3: CASSEASLEIGVNEQFF. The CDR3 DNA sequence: TGTGCCAGCAGTGAAGCCTCACTAGAAATAGGGGTCAATGAGCAATTCTTC.

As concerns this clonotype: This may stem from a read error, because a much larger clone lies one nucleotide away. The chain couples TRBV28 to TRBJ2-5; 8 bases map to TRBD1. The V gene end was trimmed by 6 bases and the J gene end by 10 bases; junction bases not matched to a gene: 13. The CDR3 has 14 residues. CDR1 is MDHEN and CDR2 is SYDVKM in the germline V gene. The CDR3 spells CASSTGGSGKIQYF. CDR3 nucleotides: TGTGCCAGCAGCACAGGGGGGAGTGGGAAGATCCAGTACTTC.

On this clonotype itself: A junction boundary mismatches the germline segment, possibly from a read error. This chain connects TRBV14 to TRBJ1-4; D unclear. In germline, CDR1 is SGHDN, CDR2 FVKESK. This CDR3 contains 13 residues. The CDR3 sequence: CASTYSFEGKPFF. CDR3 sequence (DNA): TGTGCCAGCACCTACTCCTTCGAGGGAAAACCGTTTTTT. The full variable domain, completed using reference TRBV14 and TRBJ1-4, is EAGVTQFPSHSVIEKGQTVTLRCDPISGHDNLYWYRRVMGKEIKFLLHFVKESKQDESGMPNNRFLAERTGGTYSTLKVQPAELEDSGVYFCASTYSFEGKPFFGSGTQLSVL.

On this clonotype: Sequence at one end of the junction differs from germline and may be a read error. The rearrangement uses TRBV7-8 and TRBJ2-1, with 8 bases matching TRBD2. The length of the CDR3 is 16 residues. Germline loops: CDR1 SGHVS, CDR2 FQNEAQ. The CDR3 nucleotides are TGTACCAGCAGCTTAACGGTGATAGCGGGATGGGTTGAGCAGTTCTTC. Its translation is CTSSLTVIAGWVEQFF.

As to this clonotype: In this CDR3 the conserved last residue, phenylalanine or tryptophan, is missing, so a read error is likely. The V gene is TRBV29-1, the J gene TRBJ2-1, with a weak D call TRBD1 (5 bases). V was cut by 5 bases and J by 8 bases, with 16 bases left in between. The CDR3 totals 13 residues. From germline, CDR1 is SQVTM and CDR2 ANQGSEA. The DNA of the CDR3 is TGCAGCGTTCTGGTATCGTCAGGGCATGAGCAGTTCGTC. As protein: CSVLVSSGHEQFV.

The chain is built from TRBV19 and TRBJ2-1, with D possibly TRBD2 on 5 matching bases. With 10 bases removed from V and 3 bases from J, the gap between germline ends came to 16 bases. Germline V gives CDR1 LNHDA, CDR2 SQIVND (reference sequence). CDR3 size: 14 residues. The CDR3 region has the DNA TGTGCCATTAGCATATACCGGGACTACAATGAGCAGTTCTTC. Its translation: CAISIYRDYNEQFF.

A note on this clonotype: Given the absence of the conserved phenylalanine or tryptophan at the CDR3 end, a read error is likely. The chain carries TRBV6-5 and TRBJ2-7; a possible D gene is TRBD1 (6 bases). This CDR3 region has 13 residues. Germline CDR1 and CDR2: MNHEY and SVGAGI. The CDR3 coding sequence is TGTGCCAGCAGGGGGACATGCGATTACGAACAGTACATC. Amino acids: CASRGTCDYEQYI.

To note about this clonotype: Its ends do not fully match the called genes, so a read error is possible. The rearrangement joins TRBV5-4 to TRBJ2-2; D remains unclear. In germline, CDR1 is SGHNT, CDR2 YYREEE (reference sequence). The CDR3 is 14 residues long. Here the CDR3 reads CASSFDEHTGELFF. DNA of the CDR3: TGTGCTAGCAGCTTTGATGAGCATACCGGGGAGCTGTTTTTT. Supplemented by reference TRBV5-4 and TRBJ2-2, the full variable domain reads ETGVTQSPTHLIKTRGQQVTLRCSSQSGHNTVSWYQQALGQGPQFIFQYYREEENGRGNFPPRFSGLQFPNYSSELNVNALELDDSALYLCASSFDEHTGELFFGEGSRLTVL.

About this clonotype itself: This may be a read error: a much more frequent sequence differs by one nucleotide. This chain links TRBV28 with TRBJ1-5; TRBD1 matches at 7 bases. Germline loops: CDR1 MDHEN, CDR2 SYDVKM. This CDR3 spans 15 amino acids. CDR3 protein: CPSRLDRYSNQPQHF. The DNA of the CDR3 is TGTCCCAGCAGGCTGGACAGGTATAGCAATCAGCCCCAGCATTTT. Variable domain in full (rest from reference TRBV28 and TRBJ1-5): DVKVTQSSRYLVKRTGEKVFLECVQDMDHENMFWYRQDPGLGLRLIYFSYDVKMKEKGDIPEGYSVSREKKERFSLILESASTNQTSMYLCPSRLDRYSNQPQHFGDGTRLSIL.

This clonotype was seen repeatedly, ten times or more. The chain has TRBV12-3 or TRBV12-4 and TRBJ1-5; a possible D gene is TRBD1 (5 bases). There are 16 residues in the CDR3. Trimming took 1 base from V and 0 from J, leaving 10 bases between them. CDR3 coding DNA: TGTGCCAGCAGTTTAGGGGGCCAGTATAGCAATCAGCCCCAGCATTTT. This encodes CASSLGGQYSNQPQHF.

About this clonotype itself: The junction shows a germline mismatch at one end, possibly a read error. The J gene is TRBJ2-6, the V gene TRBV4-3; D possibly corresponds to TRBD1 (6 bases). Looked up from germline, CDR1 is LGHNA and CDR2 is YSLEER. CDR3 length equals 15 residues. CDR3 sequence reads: CTSSQGRPRANVLTF. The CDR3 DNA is TGCACCAGCAGCCAGGGGAGACCTAGGGCCAACGTCCTGACTTTC.

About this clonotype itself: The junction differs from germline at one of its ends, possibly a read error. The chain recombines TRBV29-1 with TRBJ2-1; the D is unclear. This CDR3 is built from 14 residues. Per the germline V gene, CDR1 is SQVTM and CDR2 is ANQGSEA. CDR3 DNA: TGCAGCGTTGCCCTCGCTAAAACCTACGATGAGCAGTTCTTC. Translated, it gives CSVALAKTYDEQFF.

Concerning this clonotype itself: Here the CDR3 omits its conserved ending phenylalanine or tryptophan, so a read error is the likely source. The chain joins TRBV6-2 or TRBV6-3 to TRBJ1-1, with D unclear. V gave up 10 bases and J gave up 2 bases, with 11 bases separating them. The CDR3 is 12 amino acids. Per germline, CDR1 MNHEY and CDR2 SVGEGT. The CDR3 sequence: CANVTRNTEAFS. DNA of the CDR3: TGTGCCAACGTGACACGTAACACTGAAGCTTTCTCT.

DNA for the CDR3: TGTGCCAGTAGTTGCCAAGCGGGAACCTACGAGCAGTACTTC. Protein: CASSCQAGTYEQYF. The chain combines TRBV19 with TRBJ2-7; the match to TRBD2 covers 7 bases. Germline V gene data show CDR1 as LNHDA and CDR2 as SQIVND (reference sequence). Trimming removed 5 bases from V and 2 bases from J; junction bases left unmatched: 6. The CDR3 sequence is 14 residues long.

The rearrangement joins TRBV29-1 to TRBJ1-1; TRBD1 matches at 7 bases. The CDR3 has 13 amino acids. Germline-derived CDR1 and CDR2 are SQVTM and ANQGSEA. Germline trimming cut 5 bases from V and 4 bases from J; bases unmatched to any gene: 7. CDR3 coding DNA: TGCAGCGTTACGACAGGGCGCATCACTGAAGCTTTCTTT. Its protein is CSVTTGRITEAFF.

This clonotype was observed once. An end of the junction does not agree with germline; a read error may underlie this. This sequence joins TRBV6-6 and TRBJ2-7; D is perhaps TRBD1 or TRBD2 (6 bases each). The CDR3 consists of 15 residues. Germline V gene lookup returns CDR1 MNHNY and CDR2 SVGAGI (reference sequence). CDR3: CDSSYREGGGGEQYF. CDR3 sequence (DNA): TGTGACAGCAGTTACCGCGAAGGGGGAGGAGGCGAGCAGTACTTC.

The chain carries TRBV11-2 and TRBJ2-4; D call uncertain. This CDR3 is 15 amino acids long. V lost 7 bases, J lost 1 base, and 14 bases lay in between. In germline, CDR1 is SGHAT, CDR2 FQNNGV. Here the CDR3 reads CASTPSVVAKNIQYF. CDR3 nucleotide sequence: TGTGCCAGCACCCCTTCGGTGGTTGCCAAAAACATTCAGTACTTC.

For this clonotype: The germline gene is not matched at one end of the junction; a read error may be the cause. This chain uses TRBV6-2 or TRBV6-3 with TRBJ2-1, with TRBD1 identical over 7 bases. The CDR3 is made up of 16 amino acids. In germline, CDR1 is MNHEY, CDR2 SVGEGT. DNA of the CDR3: TGTGCCAGCGTCGGACAGGTCCTTAGCTCCTACGATGAGCAGTTCTTC. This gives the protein CASVGQVLSSYDEQFF.

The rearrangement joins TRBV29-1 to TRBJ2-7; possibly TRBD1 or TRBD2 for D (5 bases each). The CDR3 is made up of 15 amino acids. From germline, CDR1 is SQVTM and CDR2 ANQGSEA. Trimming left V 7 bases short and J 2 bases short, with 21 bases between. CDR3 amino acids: CSATSGTGTPYEQYF. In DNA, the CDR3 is TGCAGCGCCACATCTGGGACCGGCACTCCCTACGAGCAGTACTTC.

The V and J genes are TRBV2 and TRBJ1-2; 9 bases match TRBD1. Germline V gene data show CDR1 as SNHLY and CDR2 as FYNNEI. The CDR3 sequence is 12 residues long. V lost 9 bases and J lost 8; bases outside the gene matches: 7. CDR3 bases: TGTGCCAGGCGGGACAGGGTACACGGCTACACCTTC. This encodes CARRDRVHGYTF.

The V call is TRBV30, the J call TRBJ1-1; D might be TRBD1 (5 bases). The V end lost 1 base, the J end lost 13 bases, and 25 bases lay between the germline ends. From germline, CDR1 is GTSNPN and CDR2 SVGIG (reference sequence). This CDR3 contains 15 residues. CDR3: CAWSASRRGNTQVFF. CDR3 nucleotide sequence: TGTGCCTGGAGTGCCTCACGACGGGGGAACACTCAAGTTTTCTTT. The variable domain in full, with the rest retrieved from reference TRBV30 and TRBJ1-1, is SQTIHQWPATLVQPVGSPLSLECTVEGTSNPNLYWYRQAAGRGLQLLFYSVGIGQISSEVPQNLSASRPQDRQFILSSKKLLLSDSGFYLCAWSASRRGNTQVFFGQGTRLTVV.

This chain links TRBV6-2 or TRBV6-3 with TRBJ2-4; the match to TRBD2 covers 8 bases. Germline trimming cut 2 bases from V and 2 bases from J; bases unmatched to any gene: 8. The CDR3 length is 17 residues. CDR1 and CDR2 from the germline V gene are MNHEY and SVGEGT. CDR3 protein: CASSYRTSRVTKNIQYF. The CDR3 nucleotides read TGTGCCAGCAGTTACAGGACTAGCAGGGTGACCAAAAACATTCAGTACTTC.